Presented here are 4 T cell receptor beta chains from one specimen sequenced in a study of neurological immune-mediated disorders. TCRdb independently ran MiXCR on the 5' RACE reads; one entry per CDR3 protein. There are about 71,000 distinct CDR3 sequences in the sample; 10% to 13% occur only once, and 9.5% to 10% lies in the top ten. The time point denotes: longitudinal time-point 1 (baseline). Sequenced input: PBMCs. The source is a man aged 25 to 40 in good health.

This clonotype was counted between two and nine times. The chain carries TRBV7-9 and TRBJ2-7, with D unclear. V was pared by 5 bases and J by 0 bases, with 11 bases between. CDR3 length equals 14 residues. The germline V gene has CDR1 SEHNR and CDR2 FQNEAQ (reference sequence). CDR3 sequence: CASSPTEVSYEQYF. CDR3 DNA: TGTGCCAGCAGCCCCACCGAAGTCTCCTACGAGCAGTACTTC.

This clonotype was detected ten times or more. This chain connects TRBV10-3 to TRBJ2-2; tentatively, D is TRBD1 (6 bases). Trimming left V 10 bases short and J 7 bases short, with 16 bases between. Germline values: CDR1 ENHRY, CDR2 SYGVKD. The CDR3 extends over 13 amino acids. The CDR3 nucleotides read TGTGCCACGCAAGGGGGAGCGGACGGGGAGCTGTTTTTT. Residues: CATQGGADGELFF.

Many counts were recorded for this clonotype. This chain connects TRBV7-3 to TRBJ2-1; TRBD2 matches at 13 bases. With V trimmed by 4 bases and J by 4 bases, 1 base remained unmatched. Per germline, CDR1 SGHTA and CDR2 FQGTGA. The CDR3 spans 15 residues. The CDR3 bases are TGTGCCAGCAGCTCGACTAGCGGGAGGTACAATGAGCAGTTCTTC. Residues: CASSSTSGRYNEQFF.

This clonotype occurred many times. CDR3 residues: CASSLFGTGGSEQFF. In DNA form, the CDR3 reads TGCGCCAGCAGCTTGTTTGGGACAGGGGGCTCTGAGCAGTTCTTC. V usage is TRBV5-1 and J usage is TRBJ2-1, with TRBD1 identical over 12 bases. Looked up from germline, CDR1 is SGHRS and CDR2 is YFSETQ. J lost 9 bases, V lost 1 base, and 5 bases had no gene match. The CDR3 is 15 amino acids.